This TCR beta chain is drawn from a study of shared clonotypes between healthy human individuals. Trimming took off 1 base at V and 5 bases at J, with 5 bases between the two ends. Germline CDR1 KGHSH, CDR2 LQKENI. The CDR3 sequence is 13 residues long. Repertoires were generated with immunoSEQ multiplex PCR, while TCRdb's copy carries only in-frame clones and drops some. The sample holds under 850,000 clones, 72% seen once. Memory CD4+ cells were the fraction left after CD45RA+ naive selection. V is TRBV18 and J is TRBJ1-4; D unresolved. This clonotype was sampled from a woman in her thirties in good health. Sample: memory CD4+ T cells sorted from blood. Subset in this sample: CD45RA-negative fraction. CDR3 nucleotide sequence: TGTGCCAGCTCACCACAGCAAAATGAAAAACTGTTTTTT. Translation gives CASSPQQNEKLFF.